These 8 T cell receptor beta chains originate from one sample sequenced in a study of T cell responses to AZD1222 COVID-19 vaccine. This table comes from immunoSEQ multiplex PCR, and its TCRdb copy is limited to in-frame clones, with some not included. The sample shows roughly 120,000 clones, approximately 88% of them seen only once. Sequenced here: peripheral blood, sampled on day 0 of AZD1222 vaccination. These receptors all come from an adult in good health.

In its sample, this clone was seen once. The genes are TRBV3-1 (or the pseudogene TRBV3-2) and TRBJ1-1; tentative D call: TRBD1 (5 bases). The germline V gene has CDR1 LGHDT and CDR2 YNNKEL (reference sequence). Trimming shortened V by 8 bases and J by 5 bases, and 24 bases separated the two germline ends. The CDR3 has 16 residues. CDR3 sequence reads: CASSPRRSNKGTEAFF. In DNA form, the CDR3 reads TGTGCCAGCTCCCCAAGGAGGAGTAACAAGGGGACTGAAGCTTTCTTT.

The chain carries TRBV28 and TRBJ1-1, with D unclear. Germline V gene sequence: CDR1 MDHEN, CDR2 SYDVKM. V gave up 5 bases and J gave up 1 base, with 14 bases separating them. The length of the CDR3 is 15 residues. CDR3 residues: CASSHLSGENTEAFF. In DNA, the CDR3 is TGTGCCAGCAGTCACCTAAGCGGGGAGAACACTGAAGCTTTCTTT.

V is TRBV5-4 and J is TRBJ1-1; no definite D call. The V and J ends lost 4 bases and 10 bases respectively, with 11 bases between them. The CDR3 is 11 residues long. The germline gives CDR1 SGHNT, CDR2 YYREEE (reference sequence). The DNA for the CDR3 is TGTGCCAGCAGCAACGGCTTCGCAGCTTTCTTT. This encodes CASSNGFAAFF.

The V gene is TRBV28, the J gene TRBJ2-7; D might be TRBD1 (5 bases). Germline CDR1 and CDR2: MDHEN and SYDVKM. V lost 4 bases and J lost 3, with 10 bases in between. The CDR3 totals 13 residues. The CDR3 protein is CASSWGPGYEQYF. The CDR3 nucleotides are TGTGCCAGCAGTTGGGGCCCGGGCTACGAGCAGTACTTC.

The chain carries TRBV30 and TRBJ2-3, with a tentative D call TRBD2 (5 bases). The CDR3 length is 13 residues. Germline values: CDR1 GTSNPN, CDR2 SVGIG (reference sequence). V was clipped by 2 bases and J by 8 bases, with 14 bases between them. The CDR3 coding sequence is TGTGCCTGGAGTTTGGCAGGCCGGGGTACGCAGTATTTT. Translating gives CAWSLAGRGTQYF. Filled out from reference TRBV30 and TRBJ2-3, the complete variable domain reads SQTIHQWPATLVQPVGSPLSLECTVEGTSNPNLYWYRQAAGRGLQLLFYSVGIGQISSEVPQNLSASRPQDRQFILSSKKLLLSDSGFYLCAWSLAGRGTQYFGPGTRLTVL.

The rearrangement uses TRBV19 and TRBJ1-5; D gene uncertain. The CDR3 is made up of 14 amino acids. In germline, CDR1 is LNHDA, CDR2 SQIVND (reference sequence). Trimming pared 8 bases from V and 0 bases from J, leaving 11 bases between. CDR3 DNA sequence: TGTGCCAGTCAAGAGCCCTATAGCAATCAGCCCCAGCATTTT. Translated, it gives CASQEPYSNQPQHF.

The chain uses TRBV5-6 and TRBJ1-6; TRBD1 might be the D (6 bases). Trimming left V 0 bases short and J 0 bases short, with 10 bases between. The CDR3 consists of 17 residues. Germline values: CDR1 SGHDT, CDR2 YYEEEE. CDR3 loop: CASSLGGGSSYNSPLHF. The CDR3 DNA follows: TGTGCCAGCAGCTTGGGAGGGGGTAGCTCCTATAATTCACCCCTCCACTTT.

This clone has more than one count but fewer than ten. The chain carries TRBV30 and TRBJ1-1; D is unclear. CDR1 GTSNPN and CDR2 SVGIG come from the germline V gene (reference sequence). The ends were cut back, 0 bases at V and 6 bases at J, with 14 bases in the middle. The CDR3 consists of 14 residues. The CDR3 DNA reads TGTGCCTGGAGTGTTCCAGTACATTACGCTGAAGCTTTCTTT. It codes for CAWSVPVHYAEAFF.